This passage covers 25 T cell receptor beta chains from one sample sequenced in a study of shared clonotypes between healthy human individuals. The method was immunoSEQ multiplex PCR; TCRdb's version includes in-frame clones alone and lacks a portion of them. The table records 2,100,000 or so clones, more than 90% of them present only once. Sequencing was done on a sample of naive CD4+ T cells sorted from blood. Subset meaning: CD45RA+ positively selected. These receptors were obtained from a man between 18 and 29 years old in good health.

This chain uses TRBV5-1 with TRBJ2-7; perhaps TRBD1 as D (6 bases). Trimming cost V 7 bases and J 0 bases, with 8 bases left between them. Germline loops: CDR1 SGHRS, CDR2 YFSETQ. This CDR3 has 12 amino acids. The CDR3 bases are TGCGCCAGCCGGGACACCTCCTACGAGCAGTACTTC. Its translation is CASRDTSYEQYF.

The J gene is TRBJ1-1, the V gene TRBV6-5, with TRBD1 matching 9 bases. CDR3 length equals 14 residues. The germline CDR1 and CDR2 sequences are MNHEY and SVGAGI. J gave up 1 base and V 6 bases, and 3 bases lay outside the gene matches. CDR3: CASRQDRGNTEAFF. In DNA form, the CDR3 reads TGTGCCAGCAGACAGGACAGGGGGAACACTGAAGCTTTCTTT.

This clone was detected once. The CDR3 sequence is CASRQLGYEKLFF. The CDR3 nucleotides are TGTGCCAGCAGACAGTTAGGGTACGAAAAACTGTTTTTT. V and J are TRBV6-5 and TRBJ1-4; D not resolved. The V end was cut by 6 bases, the J end by 8 bases, with 13 bases between. The CDR3 has 13 residues. The germline V gene encodes CDR1 MNHEY and CDR2 SVGAGI.

The rearrangement uses TRBV7-5 and TRBJ1-5; the table's D call TRBD1 went unverified against the DNA. TRBV7-5 is tagged as a pseudogene. The CDR3 length is 17 residues. The CDR3: CASRQAEDVDSNQPQHF. The DNA for the CDR3 is TGTGCCAGTAGACAGGCCGAGGACGTCGATAGCAATCAGCCCCAGCATTTT.

The table lists this clone with a count of one. The chain employs TRBV6-1 and TRBJ1-6, with a tentative D call TRBD1 (5 bases). This CDR3 comprises 15 residues. Trimming cost V 2 bases and J 7 bases, with 12 bases left between them. Germline CDR1 MNHNS, CDR2 SASEGT. In DNA, the CDR3 is TGTGCCAGCAGTGAACAGGGACGCAACAATTCACCCCTCCACTTT. Residues: CASSEQGRNNSPLHF.

This clone has a single count. The junction departs from germline at one end; a sequencing error may be responsible. The chain couples TRBV30 to TRBJ2-1; D is perhaps TRBD2 (5 bases). Germline CDR1 is GTSNPN and CDR2 is SVGIG (reference sequence). The CDR3 is made up of 14 amino acids. The CDR3 region is CAWSVQRRYNEQLF. CDR3 coding DNA: TGTGCCTGGAGTGTTCAGCGGCGCTACAATGAGCAGCTCTTC.

The rearrangement uses TRBV11-2 and TRBJ2-7; 7 positions match TRBD1. V shed 4 bases and J 3 bases; nucleotides not matched to a gene: 3. The V gene's germline CDR1 is SGHAT and CDR2 FQNNGV. CDR3 length equals 13 residues. The CDR3 sequence: CASSSRQGYEQYF. CDR3 nucleotide sequence: TGTGCCAGCAGCTCGAGACAGGGCTACGAGCAGTACTTC.

The chain couples TRBV7-2 to TRBJ2-2; TRBD2 agrees at 8 bases. V trimming: 6 bases; J trimming: 8 bases; junction bases outside the gene matches: 17. The CDR3 has 17 amino acids. Germline lookup yields CDR1 SGHTA and CDR2 FQGNSA. The CDR3 nucleotides are TGTGCCAGCAGTCTTTTCCTGGCGGGAGGTGTAAAAGGGGAGCTGTTTTTT. Translation: CASSLFLAGGVKGELFF.

V gene TRBV27 combines with J gene TRBJ1-1; unclear D gene. The CDR3 has 11 amino acids. The V and J ends lost 3 bases and 4 bases respectively, with 3 bases between them. From germline, CDR1 is MNHEY and CDR2 SMNVEV (reference sequence). The CDR3 DNA follows: TGTGCCAGCAGTTTGACCACTGAAGCTTTCTTT. Residues: CASSLTTEAFF.

The gene calls are TRBV25-1 and TRBJ1-2, with no clear D. Germline-derived CDR1 and CDR2 are MGHDK and SYGVNS. The CDR3 totals 14 residues. Trimming cost V 3 bases and J 6 bases, with 14 bases left between them. CDR3 in DNA: TGTGCCAGCAGTGACCCCGGCACGTACGATGGCTACACCTTC. Its translation: CASSDPGTYDGYTF.

The genes are TRBV5-1 and TRBJ2-3; tentatively, D is TRBD1 (6 bases). Trimming took off 0 bases at V and 0 bases at J, with 8 bases between the two ends. This CDR3 region has 15 residues. Germline V lookup: CDR1 SGHRS, CDR2 YFSETQ. CDR3 nucleotides: TGCGCCAGCAGCTTGGGGGACATTAGCACAGATACGCAGTATTTT. Translated: CASSLGDISTDTQYF. The complete variable domain, with remaining parts taken from reference TRBV5-1 and TRBJ2-3, reads KAGVTQTPRYLIKTRGQQVTLSCSPISGHRSVSWYQQTPGQGLQFLFEYFSETQRNKGNFPGRFSGRQFSNSRSEMNVSTLELGDSALYLCASSLGDISTDTQYFGPGTRLTVL.

The rearrangement links TRBV6-6 to TRBJ2-7, with 8 bases that match TRBD1. J was trimmed by 4 bases and V by 6 bases; bases with no gene match: 8. This CDR3 contains 14 residues. Germline CDR1 is MNHNY and CDR2 is SVGAGI (reference sequence). The CDR3 bases are TGTGCCAGCAGCCTGGACAGGGTAAGGTACGAGCAGTACTTC. Protein sequence: CASSLDRVRYEQYF.

V is TRBV19 and J is TRBJ1-1; 7 bases agree with TRBD1. Unmatched junction bases numbered 5, after V lost 5 bases and J lost 2 bases. CDR3 length: 14 residues. Looked up from germline, CDR1 is LNHDA and CDR2 is SQIVND (reference sequence). CDR3 residues: CASSDRARNTEAFF. CDR3 coding DNA: TGTGCCAGTAGTGACAGGGCCCGAAACACTGAAGCTTTCTTT. Full variable domain (outside the CDR3, taken from reference TRBV19 and TRBJ1-1): DGGITQSPKYLFRKEGQNVTLSCEQNLNHDAMYWYRQDPGQGLRLIYYSQIVNDFQKGDIAEGYSVSREKKESFPLTVTSAQKNPTAFYLCASSDRARNTEAFFGQGTRLTVV.

The J gene is TRBJ2-2, the V gene TRBV30; 7 bases fit TRBD2. This CDR3 region has 15 residues. V lost 2 bases, J lost 4 bases, and 7 bases stayed unmatched. Looked up from germline, CDR1 is GTSNPN and CDR2 is SVGIG (reference sequence). CDR3 sequence: CAWSLQGGATGELFF. For the CDR3, the DNA is TGTGCCTGGAGTCTGCAGGGAGGGGCCACCGGGGAGCTGTTTTTT.

The chain carries TRBV2 and TRBJ1-1, with 7 positions matching TRBD1. The CDR3 loop spans 12 amino acids. J lost 4 bases, V lost 8 bases, and 4 bases had no gene match. CDR1 is SNHLY, CDR2 FYNNEI, per germline. CDR3 sequence (DNA): TGTGCCAGCCACAGGGGTACCACTGAAGCTTTCTTT. Protein sequence: CASHRGTTEAFF.

This clone was observed once. The DNA for the CDR3 is TGTGCCAGCAGTTTGGGGTACCCCTACGAGCAGTACTTC. Translating gives CASSLGYPYEQYF. The rearrangement links TRBV6-1 to TRBJ2-7, with D uncertain. Per germline, CDR1 MNHNS and CDR2 SASEGT. The V and J ends lost 5 bases and 2 bases respectively, with 10 bases between them. This CDR3 spans 13 amino acids.

CDR3 DNA sequence: TGTGCCAGCTCGGGACTTTCCTATGGCTACACCTTC. Translation gives CASSGLSYGYTF. The genes are TRBV6-1 and TRBJ1-2; possibly TRBD1 for D (5 bases). The V gene's germline CDR1 is MNHNS and CDR2 SASEGT. The CDR3 runs to 12 residues. V lost 8 bases and J lost 4, with 11 bases in between.

The chain carries TRBV30 and TRBJ2-1; tentatively, D is TRBD1 or TRBD2 (5 bases each). V shed 3 bases and J shed 3 bases, with 12 bases lying between them. The germline CDR1 and CDR2 sequences are GTSNPN and SVGIG (reference sequence). This CDR3 is built from 14 residues. The CDR3 region is CAWRGTGNYNEQFF. DNA for the CDR3: TGTGCCTGGAGGGGGACGGGGAACTACAATGAGCAGTTCTTC.

This clone was seen once. The chain couples TRBV11-2 to TRBJ1-6; 7 bases line up with TRBD1. Trimming cost V 1 base and J 7 bases; bases outside gene matches: 7. Germline CDR1 is SGHAT and CDR2 is FQNNGV. The CDR3 extends over 16 amino acids. This CDR3 is CASSLGIGTVNSPLHF. DNA for the CDR3: TGTGCCAGCAGCTTAGGAATCGGGACAGTAAATTCACCCCTCCACTTT.

The gene calls are TRBV18 and TRBJ1-2; maybe TRBD1 (5 bases). Germline V gene data show CDR1 as KGHSH and CDR2 as LQKENI. The CDR3 totals 16 residues. Trimming cost V 3 bases and J 1 base, with 15 bases left between them. This chain's CDR3 is CASSPWDFGGNYGYTF. CDR3 bases: TGTGCCAGCTCACCTTGGGACTTCGGGGGTAACTATGGCTACACCTTC.

The chain recombines TRBV7-2 with TRBJ2-7; TRBD2 might be the D (6 bases). Germline V CDR1 and CDR2: SGHTA, FQGNSA. V lost 5 bases and J 6 bases, leaving 11 bases between the germline ends. This CDR3 comprises 12 residues. The CDR3 DNA follows: TGTGCCAGCAGCCCCGAGGGAGGCGAGCAGTACTTC. It codes for CASSPEGGEQYF.

The chain joins TRBV14 to TRBJ2-7; D uncertain. The CDR3 extends over 13 amino acids. CDR1 is SGHDN and CDR2 is FVKESK in the germline V gene. The V and J ends lost 2 bases and 2 bases respectively, with 7 bases between them. The CDR3 region is CASSQSLPYEQYF. In DNA, the CDR3 is TGTGCCAGCAGCCAATCCTTACCCTACGAGCAGTACTTC. The entire variable domain, with the rest obtained from reference TRBV14 and TRBJ2-7, is as follows: EAGVTQFPSHSVIEKGQTVTLRCDPISGHDNLYWYRRVMGKEIKFLLHFVKESKQDESGMPNNRFLAERTGGTYSTLKVQPAELEDSGVYFCASSQSLPYEQYFGPGTRLTVT.

The chain employs TRBV19 and TRBJ1-4; D is unresolved. The CDR3 is 12 amino acids. V was trimmed by 3 bases and J by 8 bases, leaving 7 bases between them. Germline lookup yields CDR1 LNHDA and CDR2 SQIVND (reference sequence). The CDR3, as DNA: TGTGCCAGTAGTATGCAGAGGGAAAAACTGTTTTTT. Its translation is CASSMQREKLFF.

V gene TRBV25-1 combines with J gene TRBJ2-7; 8 bases are shared with TRBD1. Germline trimming cut 7 bases from V and 2 bases from J; bases unmatched to any gene: 13. Germline lookup yields CDR1 MGHDK and CDR2 SYGVNS. This CDR3 comprises 16 residues. The CDR3 here is CASTPPTGTGAYEQYF. The CDR3 DNA reads TGTGCCAGCACCCCCCCAACCGGGACAGGAGCCTACGAGCAGTACTTC.

J is TRBJ2-7 and V is TRBV10-3; D not resolved. There are 11 residues in the CDR3. Germline-derived CDR1 and CDR2 are ENHRY and SYGVKD. The ends were cut back, 7 bases at V and 5 bases at J, with 9 bases in the middle. The CDR3 region is CAIKRSDEQYF. The CDR3, as DNA: TGTGCCATCAAAAGAAGCGACGAGCAGTACTTC.